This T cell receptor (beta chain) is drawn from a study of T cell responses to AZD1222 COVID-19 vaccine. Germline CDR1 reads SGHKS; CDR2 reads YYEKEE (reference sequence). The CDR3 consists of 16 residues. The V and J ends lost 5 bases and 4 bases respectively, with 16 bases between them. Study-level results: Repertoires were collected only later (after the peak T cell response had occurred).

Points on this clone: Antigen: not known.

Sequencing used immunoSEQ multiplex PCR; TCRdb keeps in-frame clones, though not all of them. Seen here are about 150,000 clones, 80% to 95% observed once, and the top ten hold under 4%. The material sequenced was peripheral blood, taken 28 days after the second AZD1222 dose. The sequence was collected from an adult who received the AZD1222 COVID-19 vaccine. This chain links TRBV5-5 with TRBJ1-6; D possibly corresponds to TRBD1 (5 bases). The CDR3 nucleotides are TGTGCCAGCAGGGGGGGACTGAGAGGATATAATTCACCCCTCCACTTT. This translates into CASRGGLRGYNSPLHF.